This TCR beta chain was retrieved from a study of molecular identifiers for immune sequencing clone quantification. Each CDR3 protein is one row after TCRdb ran MiXCR on the PCR reads. The table includes more than 450,000 distinct CDR3 sequences, about 21% detected once. The CDR3 length is 14 residues. With 2 bases removed from V and 9 bases from J, the gap between germline ends came to 14 bases. Germline V gene data show CDR1 as LGHNA and CDR2 as YSLEER. This clonotype was detected a few times. Sequencing input: naive CD8+ T cells from blood, with Jurkat cell RNA spiked in. Subset given: FACS-sorted CD8+CD4-CCR7+CD45RA+ naive T cells. The chain combines TRBV4-3 with TRBJ2-1; tentatively, D is TRBD2 (5 bases). The clonotype was recovered from a human donor in good health. Some libraries in this study had Jurkat cell RNA spiked in. The CDR3 protein is CASSQNRLGVEQFF. In nucleotides, the CDR3 is TGCGCCAGCAGCCAAAATCGGCTCGGGGTTGAGCAGTTCTTC.